Below, 8 T cell receptor beta chains from the same sample are listed, as sequenced in a study of blood T cell repertoires in COVID-19. Profiling relied on immunoSEQ multiplex PCR, and the TCRdb table lists in-frame clones only, not all of them. The sample has approximately 220,000 clones; just under 85% are singletons. Material for sequencing was PBMCs or T cells enriched from blood (not recorded which). The receptors were sampled from a woman aged 40 to 50 with acute COVID-19.

The chain couples TRBV4-2 to TRBJ1-2; 8 bases match TRBD1. Germline-derived CDR1 and CDR2 are LGHNA and YNFKEQ. This CDR3 spans 14 amino acids. Unmatched junction bases numbered 7, after V lost 2 bases and J lost 8 bases. In DNA, the CDR3 is TGTGCCAGCAGCCAACGGGACAGGTCGGGAGGCTACACCTTC. Translation gives CASSQRDRSGGYTF.

The rearrangement links TRBV7-2 to TRBJ1-6; no clear D. Germline CDR1 and CDR2: SGHTA and FQGNSA. V shed 4 bases and J shed 12 bases, with 13 bases lying between them. This CDR3 is 13 amino acids long. Here the CDR3 reads CASSSPPGRPLHF. Here the CDR3 DNA reads TGTGCCAGCAGCTCCCCCCCCGGGAGACCCCTCCACTTT.

This clone has a handful of counts. This chain links TRBV6-5 with TRBJ2-3, with TRBD2 identical over 9 bases. V shed 4 bases and J 0 bases; nucleotides not matched to a gene: 2. Per the germline V gene, CDR1 is MNHEY and CDR2 is SVGAGI. This CDR3 contains 15 residues. CDR3 nucleotide sequence: TGTGCCAGCAGTTCTAGCGGGATTAGCACAGATACGCAGTATTTT. Protein: CASSSSGISTDTQYF.

CDR3 coding DNA: TGTGCCAGCAGCAAAGCATATCAGGGAAGGAACTATGGCTACACCTTC. Encoded protein: CASSKAYQGRNYGYTF. This chain joins TRBV21-1 and TRBJ1-2; the table names TRBD1, a call not compared with the DNA. TRBV21-1 has pseudogene status. The CDR3 runs 16 residues.

The chain links TRBV5-5 to TRBJ2-2; the match to TRBD1 covers 8 bases. This CDR3 comprises 15 residues. J gave up 1 base and V 4 bases, and 3 bases lay outside the gene matches. Looked up from germline, CDR1 is SGHKS and CDR2 is YYEKEE (reference sequence). In DNA form, the CDR3 reads TGTGCCAGCAGCCCCGGACAGGGGAACACCGGGGAGCTGTTTTTT. It specifies CASSPGQGNTGELFF.

With regard to this clone: This same CDR3 is encoded by further DNA sequences in the sample. This chain joins TRBV28 and TRBJ1-1, with a weak D call TRBD1 (5 bases). V dropped 6 bases and J dropped 4 bases, with 9 bases sitting between them. Germline CDR1 is MDHEN and CDR2 is SYDVKM. CDR3 length: 12 amino acids. For the CDR3, the DNA is TGTGCCAGCAGCAGGGTCGGCACTGAAGCTTTCTTT. Its protein product is CASSRVGTEAFF.

This CDR3 reads CATSRDMDTQYF. In DNA form, the CDR3 reads TGTGCCACCAGCAGAGATATGGATACGCAGTATTTT. V is TRBV15 and J is TRBJ2-3; D not resolved. This CDR3 is built from 12 residues. Looked up from germline, CDR1 is LNHNV and CDR2 is YYDKDF (reference sequence). Trimming cost V 0 bases and J 6 bases, with 4 bases left between them. The full variable domain, in which reference TRBV15 and TRBJ2-3 provide the parts outside the CDR3, is DAMVIQNPRYQVTQFGKPVTLSCSQTLNHNVMYWYQQKSSQAPKLLFHYYDKDFNNEADTPDNFQSRRPNTSFCFLDIRSPGLGDTAMYLCATSRDMDTQYFGPGTRLTVL.

This chain joins TRBV3-1 (or the pseudogene TRBV3-2) and TRBJ2-3; D may be TRBD1 (6 bases). With 6 bases removed from V and 1 base from J, the gap between germline ends came to 11 bases. The CDR3 loop spans 14 amino acids. CDR1 is LGHDT and CDR2 is YNNKEL in the germline V gene (reference sequence). The CDR3 DNA reads as TGTGCCAGCAGTCTTCGGACAGGCACAGATACGCAGTATTTT. It codes for CASSLRTGTDTQYF.